This T cell receptor (beta chain) comes out of a study of OX40 agonist ivuxolimab in advanced cancers. Study at large: Participants could have had prior anti-PD-1, anti-PD-L1 or anti-CTLA-4 therapy, and roughly 39% had some. Study results and caveats: Expanded clones tended on average to be more numerous among CD8+ T cells than CD4+. Which antigen the expanded peripheral T cells recognized is unknown.

Points on this clone: The antigen is unknown.

The CDR3 runs to 12 residues. Germline V CDR1 and CDR2: LNHDA, SQIVND (reference sequence). The trim removed 6 bases at V and 4 bases at J, leaving 1 base unmatched. The protocol was immunoSEQ multiplex PCR, while the TCRdb copy is restricted to in-frame clones and leaves out a portion. The sample records roughly 13,000 clones, around four fifths being singletons. The V gene is TRBV19, the J gene TRBJ1-1; 8 nucleotides align to TRBD1. Sequencing used CD4+ or CD8+ T cells sorted from blood, obtained in a trial of the OX40 agonist ivuxolimab. The source is an adult with an advanced solid tumor such as melanoma, head and neck, liver or kidney cancer. The CDR3 loop reads CASSDRGTEAFF. CDR3 sequence (DNA): TGTGCCAGTAGCGACAGGGGCACTGAAGCTTTCTTT. The full variable domain, with the rest looked up from reference TRBV19 and TRBJ1-1, is DGGITQSPKYLFRKEGQNVTLSCEQNLNHDAMYWYRQDPGQGLRLIYYSQIVNDFQKGDIAEGYSVSREKKESFPLTVTSAQKNPTAFYLCASSDRGTEAFFGQGTRLTVV.